This TCR beta chain was identified during a study of blood T cell repertoires in COVID-19. Whole-study context: The United States, Italy and Spain provided the acute and convalescent COVID-19 samples.

In the source study's methods: Estimation of nucleated cell counts was performed using reference gene primer amplification. Profiling relied on immunoSEQ multiplex PCR, and the TCRdb table lists in-frame clones only, not all of them. The DNA was the basis for D and trimming; V, J and clone size are from that table. The sample lists about 200,000 clones, 89% seen once, with roughly 8.8% in the top ten. V lost 6 bases to trimming and J lost 1 base, with 6 bases between them. From germline, CDR1 is LNHNV and CDR2 YYDKDF (reference sequence). This CDR3 is built from 12 residues. The rearrangement links TRBV15 to TRBJ1-1; tentatively, D is TRBD1 (5 bases). This TCR came from a woman younger than 35 who had recovered from COVID-19. The sample consisted of PBMCs or T cells enriched from blood (not recorded which). CDR3 residues: CATRQANTEAFF. The CDR3, as DNA: TGTGCCACCAGACAGGCGAACACTGAAGCTTTCTTT.